This entry concerns a single T cell receptor beta chain. TCRdb's table, derived via immunoSEQ multiplex PCR, lists solely in-frame clones and lacks some. The sample consists of 2 million to 2.5 million clones, around 90% of them appearing once. The sample is drawn from a study of shared clonotypes between healthy human individuals. In germline, CDR1 is MDHEN, CDR2 SYDVKM. The CDR3 contains 15 residues. V lost 6 bases and J lost 11, with 25 bases in between. The TCR comes from a man younger than 35 in good health. Some clones in this sample may be carry-over from other donors' samples. V usage is TRBV28 and J usage is TRBJ2-5; D is perhaps TRBD1 (8 bases). The sample was naive CD4+ T cells from PBMCs. Subset: CD45RA+ positively selected. In nucleotides, the CDR3 is TGTGCCAGCAGAAGGGGAGGGACAGGCCACCTTGAGCAGTACTTC. Protein: CASRRGGTGHLEQYF.